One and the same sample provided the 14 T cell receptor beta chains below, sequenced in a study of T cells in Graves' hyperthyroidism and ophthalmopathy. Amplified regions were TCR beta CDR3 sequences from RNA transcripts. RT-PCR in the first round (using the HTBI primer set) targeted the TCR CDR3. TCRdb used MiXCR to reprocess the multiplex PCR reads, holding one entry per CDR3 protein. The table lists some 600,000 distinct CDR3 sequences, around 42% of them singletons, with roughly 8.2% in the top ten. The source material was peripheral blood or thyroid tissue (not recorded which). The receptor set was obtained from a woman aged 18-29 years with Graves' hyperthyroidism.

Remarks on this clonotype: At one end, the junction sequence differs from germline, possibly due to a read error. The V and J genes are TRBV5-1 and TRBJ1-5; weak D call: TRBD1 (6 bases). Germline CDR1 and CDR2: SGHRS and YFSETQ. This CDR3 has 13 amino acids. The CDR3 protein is CAISFEGGQPQHF. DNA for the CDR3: TGCGCCATCAGCTTCGAGGGGGGTCAGCCCCAGCATTTT.

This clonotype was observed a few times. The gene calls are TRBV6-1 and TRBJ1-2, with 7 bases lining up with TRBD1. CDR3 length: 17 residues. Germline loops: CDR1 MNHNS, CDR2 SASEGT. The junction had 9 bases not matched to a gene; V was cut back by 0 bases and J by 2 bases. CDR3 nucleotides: TGTGCCAGCAGTGAAGCGGTAGGGGGCTTCGGCAACTATGGCTACACCTTC. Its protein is CASSEAVGGFGNYGYTF.

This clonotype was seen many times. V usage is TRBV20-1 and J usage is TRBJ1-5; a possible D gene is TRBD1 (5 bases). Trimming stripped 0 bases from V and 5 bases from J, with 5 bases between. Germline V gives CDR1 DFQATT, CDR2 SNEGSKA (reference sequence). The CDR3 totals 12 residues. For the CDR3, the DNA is TGCAGTGCTAGAGAAGGGGATCAGCCCCAGCATTTT. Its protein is CSAREGDQPQHF.

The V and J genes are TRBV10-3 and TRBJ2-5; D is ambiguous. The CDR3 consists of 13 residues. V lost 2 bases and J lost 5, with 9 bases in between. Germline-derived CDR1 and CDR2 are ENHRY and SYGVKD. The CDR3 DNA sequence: TGTGCCATCAGTGAGCTTGGGCGGGAGACCCAGTACTTC. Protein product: CAISELGRETQYF.

The CDR3: CASSPSREAGSPLHF. In DNA form, the CDR3 reads TGTGCCAGCTCACCATCCCGAGAAGCGGGGTCACCCCTCCACTTT. The chain has TRBV25-1 and TRBJ1-6; D not certain. V was trimmed by 8 bases and J by 10 bases, leaving 21 bases between them. Germline CDR1 and CDR2: MGHDK and SYGVNS. The CDR3 loop spans 15 amino acids.

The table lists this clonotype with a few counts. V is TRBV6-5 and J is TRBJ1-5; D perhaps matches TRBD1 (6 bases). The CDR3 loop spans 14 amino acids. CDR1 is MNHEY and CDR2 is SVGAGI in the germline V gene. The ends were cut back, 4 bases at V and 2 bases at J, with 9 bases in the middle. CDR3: CASSFAGGNQPQHF. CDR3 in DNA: TGTGCCAGCAGTTTCGCAGGGGGCAATCAGCCCCAGCATTTT.

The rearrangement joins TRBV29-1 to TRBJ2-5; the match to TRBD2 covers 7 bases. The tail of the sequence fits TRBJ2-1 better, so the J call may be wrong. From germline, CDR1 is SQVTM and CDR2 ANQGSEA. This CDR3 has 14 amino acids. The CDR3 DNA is TGCAGCGTTGACGGGCTAGCGGAGGTCAATGAGCAGTTCTTC. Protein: CSVDGLAEVNEQFF.

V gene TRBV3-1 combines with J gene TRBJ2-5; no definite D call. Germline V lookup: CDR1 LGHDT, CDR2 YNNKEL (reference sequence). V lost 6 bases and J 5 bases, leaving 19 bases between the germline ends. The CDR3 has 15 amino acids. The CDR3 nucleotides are TGTGCCAGCAGTTCCCCCGTGACTTGGGTGGAGACCCAGTACTTC. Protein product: CASSSPVTWVETQYF.

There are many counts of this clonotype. The CDR3 coding sequence is TGTGCCAGTAGTGTACTCCGGGACAGGGAAGCTTTCTTT. Translation gives CASSVLRDREAFF. The V call is TRBV19, the J call TRBJ1-1; 8 bases are shared with TRBD1. J gave up 8 bases and V 5 bases, and 7 bases lay outside the gene matches. The germline gives CDR1 LNHDA, CDR2 SQIVND (reference sequence). This CDR3 region has 13 residues.

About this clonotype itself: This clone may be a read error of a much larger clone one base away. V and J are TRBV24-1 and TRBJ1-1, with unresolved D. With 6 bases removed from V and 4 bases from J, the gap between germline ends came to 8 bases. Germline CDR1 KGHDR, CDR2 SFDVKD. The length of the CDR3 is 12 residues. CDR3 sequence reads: CATSSGSTEAFF. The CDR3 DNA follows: TGTGCCACCAGTTCGGGGAGCACTGAAGCTTTCTTT.

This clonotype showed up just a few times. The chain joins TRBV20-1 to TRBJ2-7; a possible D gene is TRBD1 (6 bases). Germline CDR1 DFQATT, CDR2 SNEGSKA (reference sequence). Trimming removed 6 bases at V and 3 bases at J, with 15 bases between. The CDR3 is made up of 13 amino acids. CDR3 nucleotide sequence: TGCAGTGCAACAAGACAGGACAGCTACGAGCAGTACTTC. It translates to CSATRQDSYEQYF.

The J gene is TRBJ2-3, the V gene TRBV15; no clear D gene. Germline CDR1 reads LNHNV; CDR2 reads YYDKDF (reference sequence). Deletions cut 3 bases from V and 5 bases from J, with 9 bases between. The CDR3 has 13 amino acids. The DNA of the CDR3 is TGTGCCACCAGCAGGGAGAGTGGAGATACGCAGTATTTT. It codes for CATSRESGDTQYF.

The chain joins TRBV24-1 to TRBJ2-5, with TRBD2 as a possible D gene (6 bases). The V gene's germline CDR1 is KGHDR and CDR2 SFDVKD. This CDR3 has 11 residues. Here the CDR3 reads CTSRLGGTQYF. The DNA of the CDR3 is TGTACCTCCAGGCTGGGAGGGACCCAGTACTTC.

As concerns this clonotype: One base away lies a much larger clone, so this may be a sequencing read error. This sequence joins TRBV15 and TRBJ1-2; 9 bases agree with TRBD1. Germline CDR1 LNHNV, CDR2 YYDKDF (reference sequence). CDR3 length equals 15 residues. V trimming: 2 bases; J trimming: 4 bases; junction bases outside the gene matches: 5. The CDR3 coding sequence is TGTGCCACCAGCAGACCTACGACAGGGGGCTATGGCTACACCTTC. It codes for CATSRPTTGGYGYTF.